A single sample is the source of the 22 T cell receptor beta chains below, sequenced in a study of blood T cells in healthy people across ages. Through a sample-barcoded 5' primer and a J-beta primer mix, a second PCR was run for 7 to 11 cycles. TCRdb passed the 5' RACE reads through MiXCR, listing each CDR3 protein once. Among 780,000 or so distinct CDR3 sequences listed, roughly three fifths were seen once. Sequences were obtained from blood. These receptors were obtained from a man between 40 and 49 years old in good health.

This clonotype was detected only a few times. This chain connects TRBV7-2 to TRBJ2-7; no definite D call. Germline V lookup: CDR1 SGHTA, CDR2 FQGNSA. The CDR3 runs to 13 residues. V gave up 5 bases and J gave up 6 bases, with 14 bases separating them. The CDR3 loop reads CASSDSQSTEQYF. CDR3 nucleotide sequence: TGTGCCAGCAGCGACTCACAGTCCACCGAGCAGTACTTC. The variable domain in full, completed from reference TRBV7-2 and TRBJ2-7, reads GAGVSQSPSNKVTEKGKDVELRCDPISGHTALYWYRQSLGQGLEFLIYFQGNSAPDKSGLPSDRFSAERTGGSVSTLTIQRTQQEDSAVYLCASSDSQSTEQYFGPGTRLTVT.

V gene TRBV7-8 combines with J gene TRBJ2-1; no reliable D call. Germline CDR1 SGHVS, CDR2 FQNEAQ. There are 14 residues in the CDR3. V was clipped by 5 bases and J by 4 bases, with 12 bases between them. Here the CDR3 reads CASSQRDWYNEQFF. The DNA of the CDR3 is TGTGCCAGCAGCCAAAGAGACTGGTACAATGAGCAGTTCTTC.

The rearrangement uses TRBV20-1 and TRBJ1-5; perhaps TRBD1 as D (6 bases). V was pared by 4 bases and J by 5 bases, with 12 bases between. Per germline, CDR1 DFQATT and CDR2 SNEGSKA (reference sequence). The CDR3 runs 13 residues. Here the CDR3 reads CSATRTVDQPQHF. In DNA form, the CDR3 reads TGCAGTGCTACCCGGACAGTAGATCAGCCCCAGCATTTT.

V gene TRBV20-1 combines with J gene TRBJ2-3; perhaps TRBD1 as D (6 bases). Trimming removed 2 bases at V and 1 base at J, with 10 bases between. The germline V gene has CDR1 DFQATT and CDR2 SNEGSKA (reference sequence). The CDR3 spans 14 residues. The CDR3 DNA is TGCAGTGCTAGACTGGACAGCCGCACAGATACGCAGTATTTT. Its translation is CSARLDSRTDTQYF.

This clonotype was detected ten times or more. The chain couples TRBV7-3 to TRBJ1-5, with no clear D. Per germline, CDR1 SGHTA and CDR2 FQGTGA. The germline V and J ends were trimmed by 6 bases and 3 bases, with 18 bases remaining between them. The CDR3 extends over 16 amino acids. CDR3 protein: CASSHRQLSINQPQHF. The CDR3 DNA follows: TGTGCCAGCAGTCACCGGCAGCTCTCGATCAATCAGCCCCAGCATTTT.

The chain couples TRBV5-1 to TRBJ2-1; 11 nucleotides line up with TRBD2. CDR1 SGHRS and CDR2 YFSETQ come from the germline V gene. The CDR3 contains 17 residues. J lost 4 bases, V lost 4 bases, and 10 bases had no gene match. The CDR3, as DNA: TGCGCCAGCAGCGAGGGGACACTAGCGGGAGCTTACAATGAGCAGTTCTTC. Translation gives CASSEGTLAGAYNEQFF.

In nucleotides, the CDR3 is TGTGCCAGCAGCCCCCTCGGGGACCCTAGGGCAGATACGCAGTATTTT. Amino acid sequence: CASSPLGDPRADTQYF. The chain links TRBV6-4 to TRBJ2-3, with D perhaps matching TRBD1 or TRBD2 (5 bases each). The CDR3 has 16 amino acids. Germline V gene sequence: CDR1 MRHNA, CDR2 SNTAGT. Trimming left V 6 bases short and J 4 bases short, with 20 bases between.

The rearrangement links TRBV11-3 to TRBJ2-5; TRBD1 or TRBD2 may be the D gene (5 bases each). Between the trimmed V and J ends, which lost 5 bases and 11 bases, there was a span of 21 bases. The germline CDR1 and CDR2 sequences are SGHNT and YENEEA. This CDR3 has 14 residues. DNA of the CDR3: TGTGCCAGCAGCCCGGGACGGACCACAGATACGCAGTACTTC. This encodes CASSPGRTTDTQYF.

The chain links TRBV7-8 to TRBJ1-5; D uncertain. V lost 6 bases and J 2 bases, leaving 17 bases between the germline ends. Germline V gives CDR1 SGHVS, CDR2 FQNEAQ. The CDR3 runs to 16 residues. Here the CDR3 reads CASSLFVGSGNQPQHF. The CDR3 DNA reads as TGTGCCAGCAGTCTCTTCGTTGGGAGCGGCAATCAGCCCCAGCATTTT. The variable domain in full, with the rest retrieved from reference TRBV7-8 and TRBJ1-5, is GAGVSQSPRYKVAKRGQDVALRCDPISGHVSLFWYQQALGQGPEFLTYFQNEAQLDKSGLPSDRFFAERPEGSVSTLKIQRTQQEDSAVYLCASSLFVGSGNQPQHFGDGTRLSIL.

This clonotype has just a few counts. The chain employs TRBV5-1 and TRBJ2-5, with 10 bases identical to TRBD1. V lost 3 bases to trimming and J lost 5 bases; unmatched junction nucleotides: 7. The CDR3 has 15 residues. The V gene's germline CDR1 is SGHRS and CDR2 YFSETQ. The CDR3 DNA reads TGCGCCAGCAGCTCGGGACAGGGGTCGTGGGAGACCCAGTACTTC. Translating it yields CASSSGQGSWETQYF.

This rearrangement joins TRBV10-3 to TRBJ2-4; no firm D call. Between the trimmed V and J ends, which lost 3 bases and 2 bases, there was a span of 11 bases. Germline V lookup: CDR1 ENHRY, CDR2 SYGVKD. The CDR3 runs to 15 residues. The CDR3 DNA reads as TGTGCCATCAGTGACCCACTGATGACCAAAAACATTCAGTACTTC. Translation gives CAISDPLMTKNIQYF.

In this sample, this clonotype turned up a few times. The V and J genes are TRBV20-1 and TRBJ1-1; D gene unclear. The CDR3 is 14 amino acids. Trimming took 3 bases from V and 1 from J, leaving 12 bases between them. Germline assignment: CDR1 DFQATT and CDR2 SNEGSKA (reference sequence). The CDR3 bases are TGCAGTGCTAGCCTTTACGAGGGGAACACTGAAGCTTTCTTT. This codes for CSASLYEGNTEAFF.

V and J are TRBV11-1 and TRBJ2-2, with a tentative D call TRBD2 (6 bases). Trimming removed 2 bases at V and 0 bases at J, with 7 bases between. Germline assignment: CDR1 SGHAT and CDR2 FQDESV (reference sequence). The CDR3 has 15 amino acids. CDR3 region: CASSLLASNTGELFF. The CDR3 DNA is TGTGCCAGCAGCTTACTAGCGTCGAACACCGGGGAGCTGTTTTTT.

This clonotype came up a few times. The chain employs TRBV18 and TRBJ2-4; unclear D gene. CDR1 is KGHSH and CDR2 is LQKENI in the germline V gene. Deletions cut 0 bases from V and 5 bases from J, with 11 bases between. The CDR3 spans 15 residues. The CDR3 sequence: CASSPPRQSENIQYF. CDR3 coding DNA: TGTGCCAGCTCACCACCGAGGCAGTCGGAAAACATTCAGTACTTC.

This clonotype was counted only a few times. CDR3 residues: CASSSEGTQYF. In nucleotides, the CDR3 is TGCGCCAGCTCCTCGGAGGGGACCCAGTACTTC. The V and J genes are TRBV5-1 and TRBJ2-5, with D tentatively TRBD2 (6 bases). This CDR3 comprises 11 residues. V was shortened by 7 bases and J by 7 bases, with 11 bases between the two germline ends. The germline V gene encodes CDR1 SGHRS and CDR2 YFSETQ.

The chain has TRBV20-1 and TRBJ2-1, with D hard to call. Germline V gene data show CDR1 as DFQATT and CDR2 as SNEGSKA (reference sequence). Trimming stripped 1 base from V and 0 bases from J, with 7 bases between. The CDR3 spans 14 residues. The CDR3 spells CSARVVPSYNEQFF. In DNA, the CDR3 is TGCAGTGCTAGAGTAGTTCCCTCCTACAATGAGCAGTTCTTC.

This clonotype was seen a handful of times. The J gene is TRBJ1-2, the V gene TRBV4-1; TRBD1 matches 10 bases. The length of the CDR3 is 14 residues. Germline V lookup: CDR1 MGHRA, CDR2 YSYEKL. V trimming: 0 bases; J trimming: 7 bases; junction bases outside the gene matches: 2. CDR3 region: CASSQETGGGGYTF. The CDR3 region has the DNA TGCGCCAGCAGCCAAGAGACAGGGGGCGGTGGCTACACCTTC.

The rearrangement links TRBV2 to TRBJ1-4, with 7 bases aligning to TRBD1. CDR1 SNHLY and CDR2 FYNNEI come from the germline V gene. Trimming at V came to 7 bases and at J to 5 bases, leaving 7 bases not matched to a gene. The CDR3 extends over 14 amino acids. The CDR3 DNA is TGTGCCAGCAAAGTGACAGGGCAAAATGAAAAACTGTTTTTT. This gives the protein CASKVTGQNEKLFF.

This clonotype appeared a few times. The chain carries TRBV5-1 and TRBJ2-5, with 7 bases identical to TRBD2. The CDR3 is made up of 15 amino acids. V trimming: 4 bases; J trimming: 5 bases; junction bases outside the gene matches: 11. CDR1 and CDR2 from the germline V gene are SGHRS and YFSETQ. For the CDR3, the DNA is TGCGCCAGCAGCCTCGGACTAGTGGGGGGGGAGACCCAGTACTTC. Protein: CASSLGLVGGETQYF. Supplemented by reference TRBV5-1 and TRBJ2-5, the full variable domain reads KAGVTQTPRYLIKTRGQQVTLSCSPISGHRSVSWYQQTPGQGLQFLFEYFSETQRNKGNFPGRFSGRQFSNSRSEMNVSTLELGDSALYLCASSLGLVGGETQYFGPGTRLLVL.

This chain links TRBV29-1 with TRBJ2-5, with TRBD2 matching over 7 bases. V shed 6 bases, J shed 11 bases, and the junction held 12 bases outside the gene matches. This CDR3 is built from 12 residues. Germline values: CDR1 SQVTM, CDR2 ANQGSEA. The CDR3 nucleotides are TGCAGCGTAGTGCGGGAGAGGGGTGAGCAGTACTTC. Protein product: CSVVRERGEQYF.

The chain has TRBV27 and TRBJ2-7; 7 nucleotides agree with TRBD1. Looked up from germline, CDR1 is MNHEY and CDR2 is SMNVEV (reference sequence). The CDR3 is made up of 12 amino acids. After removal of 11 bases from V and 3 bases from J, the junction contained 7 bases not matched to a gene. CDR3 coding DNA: TGTGCCTCACAACAGGGGAACTACGAGCAGTACTTC. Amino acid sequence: CASQQGNYEQYF.

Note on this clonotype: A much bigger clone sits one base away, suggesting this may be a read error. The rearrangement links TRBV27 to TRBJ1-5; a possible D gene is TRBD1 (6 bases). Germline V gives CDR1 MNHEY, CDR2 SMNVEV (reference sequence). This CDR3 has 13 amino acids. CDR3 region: CTSGYTGNPPQHF. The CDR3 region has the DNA TGTACCAGCGGTTATACAGGGAATCCGCCCCAGCATTTT.